This T cell receptor beta chain was recorded in a study of blood T cell repertoires in COVID-19. The wider study: Donors in the United States, Italy and Spain gave samples during acute or convalescent COVID-19.

In the authors' methods: Reference gene primer amplification gave estimated nucleated cell counts. Method: immunoSEQ multiplex PCR; TCRdb's copy keeps in-frame clones and lacks some. The DNA gave D and trimming, while V, J and clone size come from that table. Of around 270,000 clones listed, about 87% were seen once; the top ten hold roughly 3.9%. The CDR3 length is 13 residues. CDR1 LGHNA and CDR2 YNFKEQ come from the germline V gene. V was shortened by 4 bases and J by 5 bases, with 11 bases between the two germline ends. The clonotype was recovered from a man aged 60 to 69 who had recovered from COVID-19. The J gene is TRBJ2-5, the V gene TRBV4-2; D not resolved. Specimen: peripheral blood. The CDR3 is CASSPTLRETQYF. The CDR3 coding sequence is TGTGCCAGCAGCCCGACTCTGAGGGAGACCCAGTACTTC.